The 31 T cell receptor beta chains presented below share a single source sample, sequenced in a study of cytomegalovirus exposure and HLA in healthy donors. Primers included in the PCR were 60 Vbeta and 13 Jbeta primers. The assay was immunoSEQ multiplex PCR, and TCRdb's table has in-frame clones only and misses some. Of roughly 130,000 clones in the sample, 6.5% to 9.5% were seen once. Sequenced input: PBMCs. The receptors derive from a man aged 35 to 55 in good health and CMV-seronegative.

The chain couples TRBV19 to TRBJ2-5, with TRBD1 matching over 7 bases. The J segment lost 3 bases and the V segment lost 3 bases, leaving 10 bases of the junction unmatched. This CDR3 contains 16 residues. Germline loops: CDR1 LNHDA, CDR2 SQIVND (reference sequence). The CDR3 bases are TGTGCCAGTAGTATGTTGTCAGGGGGACGGGAAGAGACCCAGTACTTC. Translated, it gives CASSMLSGGREETQYF.

J is TRBJ2-4 and V is TRBV7-2; possibly TRBD2 for D (6 bases). The CDR3 is made up of 14 amino acids. CDR1 is SGHTA, CDR2 FQGNSA, per germline. V was shortened by 3 bases and J by 2 bases, with 8 bases between the two germline ends. CDR3 DNA sequence: TGTGCCAGCAGCTTGGGGGGTACCAAAAACATTCAGTACTTC. Its protein product is CASSLGGTKNIQYF.

The CDR3 loop is CASSQGSGLDTEAFF. The DNA of the CDR3 is TGCGCCAGCAGCCAAGGATCAGGGTTGGACACTGAAGCTTTCTTT. V gene TRBV4-3 combines with J gene TRBJ1-1; maybe TRBD1 (5 bases). V shed 1 base and J shed 3 bases, with 12 bases lying between them. The germline gives CDR1 LGHNA, CDR2 YSLEER. The CDR3 has 15 residues.

Only a few counts were recorded for this clone. The rearrangement joins TRBV30 to TRBJ1-3, with 10 bases lining up with TRBD1. The J segment lost 4 bases and the V segment lost 6 bases, leaving 3 bases of the junction unmatched. CDR3 length: 13 residues. Per the germline V gene, CDR1 is GTSNPN and CDR2 is SVGIG (reference sequence). CDR3 DNA sequence: TGTGCCTGCCCGACAGGGGGCGGAAACACCATATATTTT. Residues: CACPTGGGNTIYF.

The chain uses TRBV28 and TRBJ2-7; TRBD2 might be the D (7 bases). Germline CDR1 MDHEN, CDR2 SYDVKM. The V gene lost 2 bases and the J gene lost 3 bases, with 14 bases spanning the gap. This CDR3 region has 15 residues. The DNA of the CDR3 is TGTGCCAGCAGTTTAACCGGGGGGCCGAACTACGAGCAGTACTTC. This translates into CASSLTGGPNYEQYF.

The chain links TRBV4-1 to TRBJ2-6, with 9 positions matching TRBD1. The CDR3 has 17 amino acids. Looked up from germline, CDR1 is MGHRA and CDR2 is YSYEKL. With 4 bases clipped from V and 2 bases from J, the junction kept 6 bases outside the gene matches. CDR3 sequence (DNA): TGCGCCAGCAGCCCCTGGACAGGGGCAGCTGGGGCCAACGTCCTGACTTTC. This codes for CASSPWTGAAGANVLTF.

The V gene is TRBV27, the J gene TRBJ1-1; D not resolved. The CDR3 is 14 residues long. CDR1 and CDR2 from the germline V gene are MNHEY and SMNVEV (reference sequence). Trimming took off 5 bases at V and 1 base at J, with 11 bases between the two ends. The CDR3 spells CASSITNTNTEAFF. The CDR3 DNA reads as TGTGCCAGCAGTATCACAAATACGAACACTGAAGCTTTCTTT.

V is TRBV15 and J is TRBJ2-3; 11 positions match TRBD1. The V segment lost 3 bases and the J segment 3 bases; nucleotides outside the gene matches: 2. CDR1 is LNHNV, CDR2 YYDKDF, per germline (reference sequence). This CDR3 spans 15 amino acids. The DNA of the CDR3 is TGTGCCACCAGCAGGGACAGGGGGCCGACAGATACGCAGTATTTT. Translated, it gives CATSRDRGPTDTQYF.

The CDR3: CASSSLRGTNEKLFF. The CDR3 DNA sequence: TGTGCCAGCAGTTCGTTACGGGGAACTAATGAAAAACTGTTTTTT. The gene calls are TRBV2 and TRBJ1-4, with D hard to call. Germline V gene sequence: CDR1 SNHLY, CDR2 FYNNEI. The CDR3 length is 15 residues. Trimming stripped 5 bases from V and 1 base from J, with 11 bases between.

This clone was detected a few times. V gene TRBV4-1 combines with J gene TRBJ2-3; 11 bases align to TRBD2. V shed 6 bases, J shed 7 bases, and the junction held 12 bases outside the gene matches. This CDR3 contains 16 residues. The germline V gene encodes CDR1 MGHRA and CDR2 YSYEKL. The CDR3 nucleotides are TGCGCCAGCAGTCCCGCGCTAGCGGGGGGTTTTAATACGCAGTATTTT. Amino acid sequence: CASSPALAGGFNTQYF.

There are a few counts of this clone. The chain combines TRBV7-6 with TRBJ2-1; D is perhaps TRBD1 (6 bases). The CDR3 sequence is 16 residues long. CDR1 SGHVS and CDR2 FNYEAQ come from the germline V gene. V was shortened by 1 base and J by 0 bases, with 10 bases between the two germline ends. The CDR3 DNA is TGTGCCAGCAGCTTAGTTGGGGGCTACTCCTACAATGAGCAGTTCTTC. Amino acid sequence: CASSLVGGYSYNEQFF.

This clone has just a few counts. The rearrangement links TRBV6-1 to TRBJ1-1; no clear D. V was shortened by 0 bases and J by 0 bases, with 8 bases between the two germline ends. The CDR3 loop spans 15 amino acids. Germline assignment: CDR1 MNHNS and CDR2 SASEGT. CDR3 DNA: TGTGCCAGCAGTGAAGCGAACGGGATGAACACTGAAGCTTTCTTT. Translation: CASSEANGMNTEAFF.

J is TRBJ2-2 and V is TRBV27; 9 bases line up with TRBD1. CDR3 size: 14 residues. Per germline, CDR1 MNHEY and CDR2 SMNVEV (reference sequence). Trimming at V came to 7 bases and at J to 4 bases, leaving 4 bases not matched to a gene. The CDR3 sequence: CASNRDRATGELFF. CDR3 coding DNA: TGTGCCAGCAACCGGGACAGGGCCACCGGGGAGCTGTTTTTT.

The rearrangement joins TRBV27 to TRBJ2-5; maybe TRBD2 (5 bases). Germline CDR1 is MNHEY and CDR2 is SMNVEV (reference sequence). V gave up 0 bases and J gave up 2 bases, with 10 bases separating them. This CDR3 has 15 residues. CDR3 nucleotide sequence: TGTGCCAGCAGTTTATCGTGGACTGTTCAAGAGACCCAGTACTTC. This gives the protein CASSLSWTVQETQYF.

The sample holds a few counts of this clone. This CDR3 is CASHTRRLADQETQYF. Written as DNA, the CDR3 is TGTGCCAGCCACACCCGTCGGCTAGCGGACCAAGAGACCCAGTACTTC. The rearrangement joins TRBV7-9 to TRBJ2-5, with 7 bases that match TRBD2. Germline lookup yields CDR1 SEHNR and CDR2 FQNEAQ (reference sequence). V was clipped by 8 bases and J by 0 bases; unmatched bases: 12. The CDR3 consists of 16 residues.

The chain has TRBV2 and TRBJ2-3; D possibly corresponds to TRBD2 (6 bases). The CDR3 totals 14 residues. Trimming shortened V by 5 bases and J by 2 bases, and 11 bases separated the two germline ends. Germline V gene sequence: CDR1 SNHLY, CDR2 FYNNEI. The CDR3 loop reads CASSYRTTTDTQYF. The CDR3 DNA reads TGTGCCAGCAGTTACCGGACTACCACAGATACGCAGTATTTT.

The chain's CDR3 is CASRLAGSVELFF. Written as DNA, the CDR3 is TGTGCCAGCAGACTAGCGGGGAGTGTGGAGCTGTTTTTT. The V and J genes are TRBV27 and TRBJ2-2, with 10 bases fitting TRBD2. V shed 6 bases and J 10 bases; nucleotides not matched to a gene: 5. The CDR3 sequence is 13 residues long. CDR1 MNHEY and CDR2 SMNVEV come from the germline V gene (reference sequence).

The chain has TRBV28 and TRBJ2-4; no reliable D call. V was pared by 4 bases and J by 0 bases, with 4 bases between. This CDR3 is 13 amino acids long. Germline CDR1 reads MDHEN; CDR2 reads SYDVKM. The CDR3 loop is CASSSVAKNIQYF. CDR3 DNA sequence: TGTGCCAGCAGTTCTGTAGCCAAAAACATTCAGTACTTC.

The chain links TRBV5-1 to TRBJ1-4; TRBD1 agrees at 7 bases. Germline-derived CDR1 and CDR2 are SGHRS and YFSETQ. This CDR3 comprises 17 residues. V dropped 2 bases and J dropped 4; count of bases not matched to a gene: 11. The CDR3 region is CASSFQRDSANNEKLFF. Here the CDR3 DNA reads TGCGCCAGCAGCTTTCAACGGGACAGCGCTAATAATGAAAAACTGTTTTTT.

This chain connects TRBV7-2 to TRBJ1-2, with D unclear. The CDR3 has 13 amino acids. The germline V and J ends were trimmed by 0 bases and 8 bases, with 10 bases remaining between them. In germline, CDR1 is SGHTA, CDR2 FQGNSA. The CDR3 loop is CASSLARQRGYTF. CDR3 in DNA: TGTGCCAGCAGCTTAGCGCGGCAGAGGGGCTACACCTTC.

The rearrangement joins TRBV20-1 to TRBJ1-2; 7 bases map to TRBD1. Germline V gene sequence: CDR1 DFQATT, CDR2 SNEGSKA (reference sequence). The CDR3 runs to 11 residues. The V gene end was trimmed by 6 bases and the J gene end by 7 bases; junction bases not matched to a gene: 5. The CDR3 is CSAPAGGGYTF. The CDR3, as DNA: TGCAGTGCCCCAGCAGGGGGTGGCTACACCTTC.

This clone was found a few times. The rearrangement joins TRBV27 to TRBJ1-6, with TRBD1 identical over 9 bases. There are 15 residues in the CDR3. CDR1 MNHEY and CDR2 SMNVEV come from the germline V gene (reference sequence). The V segment lost 7 bases and the J segment 7 bases; nucleotides outside the gene matches: 8. CDR3 sequence (DNA): TGTGCCAGCACCAACCCGACAGGGGGGAATTCACCCCTCCACTTT. It specifies CASTNPTGGNSPLHF.

The chain recombines TRBV7-9 with TRBJ1-2, with a possible D match to TRBD1 (6 bases). V was trimmed by 2 bases and J by 0 bases, leaving 10 bases between them. The CDR3 loop spans 15 amino acids. Germline assignment: CDR1 SEHNR and CDR2 FQNEAQ (reference sequence). For the CDR3, the DNA is TGTGCCAGCAGCTTAACACAGGGAGCTAACTATGGCTACACCTTC. Translating it yields CASSLTQGANYGYTF.

This clone was counted a few times. The chain recombines TRBV28 with TRBJ1-3; a possible D gene is TRBD1 (5 bases). This CDR3 spans 12 amino acids. Trimming shortened V by 6 bases and J by 3 bases, and 6 bases separated the two germline ends. Germline V gives CDR1 MDHEN, CDR2 SYDVKM. The chain's CDR3 is CASRTDGNTIYF. CDR3 DNA: TGTGCCAGCAGGACAGATGGAAACACCATATATTTT.

In this sample, this clone turned up a few times. In DNA form, the CDR3 reads TGTGCCAGCAGTTTACTGCAGGCGCTAAGCACAGATACGCAGTATTTT. Translation gives CASSLLQALSTDTQYF. J is TRBJ2-3 and V is TRBV28; D unresolved. Trimming took 2 bases from V and 0 from J, leaving 12 bases between them. This CDR3 is built from 16 residues. CDR1 MDHEN and CDR2 SYDVKM come from the germline V gene.

Only a few counts were recorded for this clone. The rearrangement joins TRBV18 to TRBJ2-3; TRBD1 agrees at 7 bases. The length of the CDR3 is 16 residues. Trimming removed 3 bases from V and 3 bases from J; junction bases left unmatched: 9. CDR1 is KGHSH, CDR2 LQKENI, per germline. The CDR3 region has the DNA TGTGCCAGCTCACCCTCGGGACAGCTCCCAACAGATACGCAGTATTTT. Its translation: CASSPSGQLPTDTQYF. Full variable domain (rest looked up from reference TRBV18 and TRBJ2-3): NAGVMQNPRHLVRRRGQEARLRCSPMKGHSHVYWYRQLPEEGLKFMVYLQKENIIDESGMPKERFSAEFPKEGPSILRIQQVVRGDSAAYFCASSPSGQLPTDTQYFGPGTRLTVL.

V is TRBV7-2 and J is TRBJ2-1; 8 nucleotides align to TRBD2. Trimming removed 0 bases from V and 10 bases from J; junction bases left unmatched: 2. From germline, CDR1 is SGHTA and CDR2 FQGNSA. The CDR3 covers 13 residues. This chain's CDR3 is CASSLAGRDEQFF. Written as DNA, the CDR3 is TGTGCCAGCAGCTTAGCCGGGAGGGACGAGCAGTTCTTC.

The chain joins TRBV28 to TRBJ1-3; no reliable D call. Trimming stripped 4 bases from V and 1 base from J, with 11 bases between. Germline-derived CDR1 and CDR2 are MDHEN and SYDVKM. The length of the CDR3 is 15 residues. The CDR3, as DNA: TGTGCCAGCAGTTGGCGGGGTTTATCTGGAAACACCATATATTTT. As protein: CASSWRGLSGNTIYF.

This chain uses TRBV7-9 with TRBJ1-1; D is undetermined. CDR3 size: 14 residues. Germline V gene data show CDR1 as SEHNR and CDR2 as FQNEAQ (reference sequence). V lost 2 bases and J 1 base, leaving 8 bases between the germline ends. The CDR3 nucleotides are TGTGCCAGCAGCTTACTCACACCGAACACTGAAGCTTTCTTT. Translated, it gives CASSLLTPNTEAFF.

This sequence joins TRBV4-2 and TRBJ2-1; 7 nucleotides match TRBD2. CDR1 LGHNA and CDR2 YNFKEQ come from the germline V gene. V was pared by 1 base and J by 5 bases, with 11 bases of the junction left unmatched. The CDR3 runs 17 residues. The DNA of the CDR3 is TGTGCCAGCAGCCAAGTCGTAGCGCGGGGGAGGAACAATGAGCAGTTCTTC. Encoded protein: CASSQVVARGRNNEQFF.

V is TRBV7-6 and J is TRBJ2-3, with 8 bases matching TRBD2. Germline assignment: CDR1 SGHVS and CDR2 FNYEAQ. Germline trimming cut 3 bases from V and 3 bases from J; bases unmatched to any gene: 8. This CDR3 contains 16 residues. The CDR3 region is CASSFPIGGGTDTQYF. As DNA, the CDR3 is TGTGCCAGCAGCTTTCCTATCGGGGGGGGAACAGATACGCAGTATTTT.